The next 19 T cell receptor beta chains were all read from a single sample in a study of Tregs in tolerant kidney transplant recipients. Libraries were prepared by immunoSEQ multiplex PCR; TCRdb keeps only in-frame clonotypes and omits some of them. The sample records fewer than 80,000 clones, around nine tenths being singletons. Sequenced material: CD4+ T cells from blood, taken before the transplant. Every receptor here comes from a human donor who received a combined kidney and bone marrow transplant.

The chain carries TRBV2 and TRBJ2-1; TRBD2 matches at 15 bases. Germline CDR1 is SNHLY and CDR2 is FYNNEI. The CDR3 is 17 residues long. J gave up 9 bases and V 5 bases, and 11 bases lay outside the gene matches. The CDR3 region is CASSTKPGLAGGGEQFF. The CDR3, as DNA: TGTGCCAGCAGTACGAAACCGGGACTAGCGGGAGGAGGTGAGCAGTTCTTC.

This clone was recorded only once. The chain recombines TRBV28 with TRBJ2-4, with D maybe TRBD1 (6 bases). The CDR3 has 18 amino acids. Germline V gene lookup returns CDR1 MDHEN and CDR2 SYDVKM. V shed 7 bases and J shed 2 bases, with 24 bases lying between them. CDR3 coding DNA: TGTGCCAGCACAATTCGCTCGTGGGGGCCCGCGTCCAAAAACATTCAGTACTTC. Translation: CASTIRSWGPASKNIQYF.

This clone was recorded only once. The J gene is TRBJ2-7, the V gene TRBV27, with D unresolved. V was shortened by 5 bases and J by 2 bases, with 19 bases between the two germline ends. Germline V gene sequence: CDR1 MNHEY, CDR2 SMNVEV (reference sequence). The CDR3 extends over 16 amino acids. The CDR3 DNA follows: TGTGCCAGCAGTCCCCCCCGGGTTAGGCCCCCCTACGAGCAGTACTTC. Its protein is CASSPPRVRPPYEQYF.

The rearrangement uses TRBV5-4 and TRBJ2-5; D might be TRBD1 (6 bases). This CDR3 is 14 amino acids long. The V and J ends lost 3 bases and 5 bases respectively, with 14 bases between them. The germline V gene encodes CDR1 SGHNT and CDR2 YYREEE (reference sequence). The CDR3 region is CASSSNRDEETQYF. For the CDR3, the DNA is TGTGCCAGCAGCTCGAACAGGGATGAGGAGACCCAGTACTTC.

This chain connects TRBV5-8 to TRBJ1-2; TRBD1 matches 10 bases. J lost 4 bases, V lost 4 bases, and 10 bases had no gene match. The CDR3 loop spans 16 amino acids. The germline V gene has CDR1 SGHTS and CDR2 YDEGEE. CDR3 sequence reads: CASSINTGQGIYGYTF. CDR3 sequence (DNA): TGTGCCAGCAGCATAAATACGGGACAGGGGATCTATGGCTACACCTTC.

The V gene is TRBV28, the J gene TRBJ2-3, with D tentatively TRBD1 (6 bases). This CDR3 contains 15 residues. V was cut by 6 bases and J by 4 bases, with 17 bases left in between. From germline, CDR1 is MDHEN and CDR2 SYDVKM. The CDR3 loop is CASSTGTLRADTQYF. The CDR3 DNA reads TGTGCCAGCAGCACCGGGACACTCCGCGCAGATACGCAGTATTTT.

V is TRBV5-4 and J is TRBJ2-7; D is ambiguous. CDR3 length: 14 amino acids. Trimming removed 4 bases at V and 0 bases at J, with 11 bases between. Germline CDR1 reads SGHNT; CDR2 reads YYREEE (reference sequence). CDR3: CASSIAQRSYEQYF. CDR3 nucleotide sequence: TGTGCCAGCAGCATAGCACAACGCTCCTACGAGCAGTACTTC.

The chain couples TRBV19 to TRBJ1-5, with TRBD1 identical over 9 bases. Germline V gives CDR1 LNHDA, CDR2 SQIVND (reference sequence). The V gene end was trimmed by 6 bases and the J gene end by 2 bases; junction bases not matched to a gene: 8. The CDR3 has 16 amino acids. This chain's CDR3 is CASSQSGQGRNQPQHF. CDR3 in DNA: TGTGCCAGTAGCCAGTCGGGACAGGGACGCAATCAGCCCCAGCATTTT.

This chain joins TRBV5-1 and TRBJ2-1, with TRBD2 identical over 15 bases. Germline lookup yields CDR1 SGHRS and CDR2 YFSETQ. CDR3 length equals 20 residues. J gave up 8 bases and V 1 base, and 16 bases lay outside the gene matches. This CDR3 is CASSLSIPRTSGRARYEQFF. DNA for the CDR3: TGCGCCAGCAGCTTGTCGATTCCCCGGACTAGCGGGAGGGCCCGCTATGAGCAGTTCTTC.

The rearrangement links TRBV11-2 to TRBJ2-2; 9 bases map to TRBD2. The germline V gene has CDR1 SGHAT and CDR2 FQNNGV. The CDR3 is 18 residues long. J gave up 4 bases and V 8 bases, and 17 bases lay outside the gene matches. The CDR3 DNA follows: TGTGCCAGCCGCAGACCGGGACTAGCCACGTTCGGCACCGGGGAGCTGTTTTTT. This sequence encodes CASRRPGLATFGTGELFF.

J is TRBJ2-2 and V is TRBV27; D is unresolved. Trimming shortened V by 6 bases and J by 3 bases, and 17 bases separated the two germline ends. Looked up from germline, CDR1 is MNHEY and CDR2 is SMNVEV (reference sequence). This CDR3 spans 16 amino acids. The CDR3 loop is CASSLRPGFDTGELFF. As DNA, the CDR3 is TGTGCCAGCAGCCTCAGACCCGGGTTTGACACCGGGGAGCTGTTTTTT.

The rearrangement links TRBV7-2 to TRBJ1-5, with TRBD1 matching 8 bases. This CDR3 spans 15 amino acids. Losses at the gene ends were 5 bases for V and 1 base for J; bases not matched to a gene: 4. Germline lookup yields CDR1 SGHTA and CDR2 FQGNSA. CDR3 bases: TGTGCCAGCAGCGCCGGGACAGGCAGCAATCAGCCCCAGCATTTT. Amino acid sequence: CASSAGTGSNQPQHF.

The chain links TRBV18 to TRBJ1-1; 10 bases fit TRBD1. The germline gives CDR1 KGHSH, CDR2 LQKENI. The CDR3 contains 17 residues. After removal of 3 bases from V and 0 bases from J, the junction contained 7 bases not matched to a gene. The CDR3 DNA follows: TGTGCCAGCTCACCCCGGGACAGGGGAAGCCTGAACACTGAAGCTTTCTTT. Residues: CASSPRDRGSLNTEAFF. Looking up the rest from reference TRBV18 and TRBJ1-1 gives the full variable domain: NAGVMQNPRHLVRRRGQEARLRCSPMKGHSHVYWYRQLPEEGLKFMVYLQKENIIDESGMPKERFSAEFPKEGPSILRIQQVVRGDSAAYFCASSPRDRGSLNTEAFFGQGTRLTVV.

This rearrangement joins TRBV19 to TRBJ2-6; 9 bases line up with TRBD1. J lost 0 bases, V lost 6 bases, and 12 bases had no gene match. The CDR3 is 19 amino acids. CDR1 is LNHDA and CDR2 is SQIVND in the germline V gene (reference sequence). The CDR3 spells CASSGDREHFSSGANVLTF. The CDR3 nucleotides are TGTGCCAGTAGCGGGGACAGGGAACACTTTAGCTCTGGGGCCAACGTCCTGACTTTC.

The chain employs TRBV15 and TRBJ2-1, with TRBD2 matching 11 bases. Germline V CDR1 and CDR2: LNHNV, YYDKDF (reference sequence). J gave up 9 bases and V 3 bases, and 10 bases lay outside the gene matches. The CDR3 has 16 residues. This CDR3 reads CATSSRRTSGSFEQFF. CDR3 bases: TGTGCCACCAGCAGTCGACGAACTAGCGGGAGTTTTGAGCAGTTCTTC. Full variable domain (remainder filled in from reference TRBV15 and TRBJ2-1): DAMVIQNPRYQVTQFGKPVTLSCSQTLNHNVMYWYQQKSSQAPKLLFHYYDKDFNNEADTPDNFQSRRPNTSFCFLDIRSPGLGDTAMYLCATSSRRTSGSFEQFFGPGTRLTVL.

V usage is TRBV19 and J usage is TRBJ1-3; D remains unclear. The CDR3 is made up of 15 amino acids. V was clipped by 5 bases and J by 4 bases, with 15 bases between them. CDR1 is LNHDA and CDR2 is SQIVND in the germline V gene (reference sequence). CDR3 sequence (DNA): TGTGCCAGTAGTTCCCGGGTCCAAGAAGGAAACACCATATATTTT. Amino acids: CASSSRVQEGNTIYF.

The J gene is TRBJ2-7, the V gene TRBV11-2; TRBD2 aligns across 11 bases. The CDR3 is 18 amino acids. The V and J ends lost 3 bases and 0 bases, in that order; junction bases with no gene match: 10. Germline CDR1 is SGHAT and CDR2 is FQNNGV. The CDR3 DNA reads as TGTGCCAGCAGCTTGGCTACTAGCGGGAGTTACCACTCCTACGAGCAGTACTTC. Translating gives CASSLATSGSYHSYEQYF.

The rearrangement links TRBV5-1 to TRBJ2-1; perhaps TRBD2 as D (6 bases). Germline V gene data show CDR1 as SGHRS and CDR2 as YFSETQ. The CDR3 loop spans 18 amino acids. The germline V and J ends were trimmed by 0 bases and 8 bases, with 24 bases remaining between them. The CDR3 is CASSLEFGAAGSVDEQFF. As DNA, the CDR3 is TGCGCCAGCAGCTTGGAGTTTGGGGCGGCGGGAAGCGTAGATGAGCAGTTCTTC.

CDR3 nucleotide sequence: TGTGCCAGCAGTGAAGAGAGGCCCAATTATGGCTACACCTTC. Its protein product is CASSEERPNYGYTF. This rearrangement joins TRBV2 to TRBJ1-2, with D uncertain. The length of the CDR3 is 14 residues. Trimming took 1 base from V and 5 from J, leaving 11 bases between them. In germline, CDR1 is SNHLY, CDR2 FYNNEI.